One sample yielded the 8 T cell receptor beta chains listed below, sequenced in a study of blood T cell repertoires in COVID-19. This table comes from immunoSEQ multiplex PCR, and its TCRdb copy is limited to in-frame clones, with some not included. The top ten clones hold over 15% of a sample with approximately 91,000 clones, 75% to 90% of them seen once. Sequencing was carried out using peripheral blood. These receptors all stem from a human donor in a cohort sampled during active COVID-19.

This chain connects TRBV14 to TRBJ2-7, with 9 nucleotides matching TRBD1. V shed 5 bases and J 3 bases; nucleotides not matched to a gene: 14. This CDR3 is built from 17 residues. The V gene's germline CDR1 is SGHDN and CDR2 FVKESK. The CDR3 DNA sequence: TGTGCCAGCAGCGATACGCGCCCCACAGGGGGCTTCTACGAGCAGTACTTC. Residues: CASSDTRPTGGFYEQYF.

The genes are TRBV27 and TRBJ2-7, with 7 bases fitting TRBD2. The germline V gene encodes CDR1 MNHEY and CDR2 SMNVEV (reference sequence). V dropped 3 bases and J dropped 7; count of bases not matched to a gene: 0. This CDR3 contains 11 residues. The CDR3 loop is CASSLGGEQYF. Written as DNA, the CDR3 is TGTGCCAGCAGTTTGGGGGGGGAGCAGTACTTC.

This clone was seen a single time. The chain links TRBV5-1 to TRBJ2-7; possible D gene TRBD2, 6 bases. Germline CDR1 reads SGHRS; CDR2 reads YFSETQ. The CDR3 sequence is 14 residues long. The V end was cut by 3 bases, the J end by 0 bases, with 10 bases between. CDR3: CASSYGRGSYEQYF. The CDR3 nucleotides read TGCGCCAGCAGCTACGGGCGGGGCTCCTACGAGCAGTACTTC.

The J gene is TRBJ2-7, the V gene TRBV6-1; weak D call: TRBD1 (6 bases). The CDR3 has 15 amino acids. Trimming removed 3 bases at V and 6 bases at J, with 18 bases between. Germline loops: CDR1 MNHNS, CDR2 SASEGT. CDR3 nucleotides: TGTGCCAGCAGTGACGAGGGATCTTGGGGGCCCGAGCAGTACTTC. This gives the protein CASSDEGSWGPEQYF.

CDR3 sequence: CASSQGQSSPSPLHF. For the CDR3, the DNA is TGCGCCAGCAGCCAAGGACAATCCTCCCCTTCACCCCTCCACTTT. The rearrangement joins TRBV5-1 to TRBJ1-6; weak D call: TRBD1 (5 bases). Trimming pared 4 bases from V and 9 bases from J, leaving 17 bases between. The CDR3 runs to 15 residues. CDR1 is SGHRS, CDR2 YFSETQ, per germline. Full variable domain (missing parts from reference TRBV5-1 and TRBJ1-6): KAGVTQTPRYLIKTRGQQVTLSCSPISGHRSVSWYQQTPGQGLQFLFEYFSETQRNKGNFPGRFSGRQFSNSRSEMNVSTLELGDSALYLCASSQGQSSPSPLHFGNGTRLTVT.

The chain recombines TRBV11-2 with TRBJ2-1; D gene uncertain. Trimming took off 4 bases at V and 4 bases at J, with 8 bases between the two ends. This CDR3 has 13 amino acids. Germline CDR1 is SGHAT and CDR2 is FQNNGV. CDR3 residues: CASSYMYYNEQFF. CDR3 DNA: TGTGCCAGCAGCTACATGTATTACAATGAGCAGTTCTTC.

The V gene is TRBV28, the J gene TRBJ2-7; the D gene is possibly TRBD1 (6 bases). The CDR3 covers 14 residues. The V end lost 5 bases, the J end lost 3 bases, and 14 bases lay between the germline ends. Germline-derived CDR1 and CDR2 are MDHEN and SYDVKM. The CDR3 DNA follows: TGTGCCAGCAGTAAGAGACAGGCCTTCTACGAGCAGTACTTC. It yields the protein CASSKRQAFYEQYF.

V and J are TRBV5-5 and TRBJ1-1, with 12 bases matching TRBD1. The CDR3 spans 13 residues. The V gene end was trimmed by 5 bases and the J gene end by 11 bases; junction bases not matched to a gene: 7. In germline, CDR1 is SGHKS, CDR2 YYEKEE (reference sequence). The DNA for the CDR3 is TGTGCCAGCAGACCGGGACAGGGGGCGAAGGCTTTCTTT. It yields the protein CASRPGQGAKAFF.